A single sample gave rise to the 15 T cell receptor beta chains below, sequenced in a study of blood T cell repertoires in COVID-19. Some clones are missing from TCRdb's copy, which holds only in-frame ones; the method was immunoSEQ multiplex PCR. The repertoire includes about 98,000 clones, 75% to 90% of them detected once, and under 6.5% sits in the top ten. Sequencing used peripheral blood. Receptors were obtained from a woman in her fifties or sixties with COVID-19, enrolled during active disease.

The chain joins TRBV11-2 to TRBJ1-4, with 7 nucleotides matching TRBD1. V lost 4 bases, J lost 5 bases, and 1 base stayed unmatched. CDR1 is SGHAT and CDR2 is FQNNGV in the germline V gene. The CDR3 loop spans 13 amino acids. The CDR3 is CASSSGQNEKLFF. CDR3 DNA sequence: TGTGCCAGCAGCTCGGGACAGAATGAAAAACTGTTTTTT.

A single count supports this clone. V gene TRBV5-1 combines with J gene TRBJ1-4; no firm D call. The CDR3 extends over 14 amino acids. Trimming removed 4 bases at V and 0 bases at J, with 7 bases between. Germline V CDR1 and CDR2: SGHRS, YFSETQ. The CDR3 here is CASSPIATNEKLFF. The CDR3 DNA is TGCGCCAGCAGCCCGATAGCAACTAATGAAAAACTGTTTTTT.

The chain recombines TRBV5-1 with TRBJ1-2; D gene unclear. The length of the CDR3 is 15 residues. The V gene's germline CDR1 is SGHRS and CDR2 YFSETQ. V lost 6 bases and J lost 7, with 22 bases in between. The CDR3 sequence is CASTHEGDGRSGYTF. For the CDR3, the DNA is TGCGCCAGCACCCACGAAGGAGACGGCCGTAGTGGCTACACCTTC.

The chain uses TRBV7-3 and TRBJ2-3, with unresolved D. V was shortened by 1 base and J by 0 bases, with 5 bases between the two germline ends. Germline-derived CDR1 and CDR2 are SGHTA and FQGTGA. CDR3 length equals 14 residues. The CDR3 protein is CASSLRASTDTQYF. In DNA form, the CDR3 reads TGTGCCAGCAGCTTAAGGGCTAGCACAGATACGCAGTATTTT.

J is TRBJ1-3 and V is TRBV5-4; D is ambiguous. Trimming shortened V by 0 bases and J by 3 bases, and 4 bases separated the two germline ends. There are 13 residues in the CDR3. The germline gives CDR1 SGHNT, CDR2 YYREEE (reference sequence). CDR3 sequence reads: CASSLAFGNTIYF. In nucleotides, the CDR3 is TGTGCCAGCAGCTTGGCCTTTGGAAACACCATATATTTT.

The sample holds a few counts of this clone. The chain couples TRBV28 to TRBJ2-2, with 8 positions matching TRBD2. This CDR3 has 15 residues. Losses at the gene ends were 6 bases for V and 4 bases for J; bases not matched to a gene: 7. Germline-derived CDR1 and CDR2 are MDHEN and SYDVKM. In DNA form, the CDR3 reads TGTGCCAGCAGCCCGGGGGGGCGGATCACCGGGGAGCTGTTTTTT. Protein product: CASSPGGRITGELFF.

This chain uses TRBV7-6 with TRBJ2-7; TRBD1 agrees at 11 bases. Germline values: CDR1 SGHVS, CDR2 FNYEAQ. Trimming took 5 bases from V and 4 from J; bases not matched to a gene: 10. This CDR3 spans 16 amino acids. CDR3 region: CASSQLGQGAGYEQYF. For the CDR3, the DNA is TGTGCCAGCAGCCAACTAGGACAGGGGGCGGGGTACGAGCAGTACTTC.

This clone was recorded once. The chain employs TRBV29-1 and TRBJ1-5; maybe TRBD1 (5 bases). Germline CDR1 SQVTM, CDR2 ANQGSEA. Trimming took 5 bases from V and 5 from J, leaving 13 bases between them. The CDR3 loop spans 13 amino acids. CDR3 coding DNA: TGCAGCGTTCTCCTGGGGGGTGATCAGCCCCAGCATTTT. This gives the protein CSVLLGGDQPQHF.

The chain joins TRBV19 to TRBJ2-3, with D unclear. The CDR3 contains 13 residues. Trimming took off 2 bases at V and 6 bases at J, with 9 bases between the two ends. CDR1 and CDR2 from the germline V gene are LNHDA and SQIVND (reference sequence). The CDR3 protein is CASSIYARDTQYF. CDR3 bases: TGTGCCAGTAGTATATACGCCAGGGATACGCAGTATTTT.

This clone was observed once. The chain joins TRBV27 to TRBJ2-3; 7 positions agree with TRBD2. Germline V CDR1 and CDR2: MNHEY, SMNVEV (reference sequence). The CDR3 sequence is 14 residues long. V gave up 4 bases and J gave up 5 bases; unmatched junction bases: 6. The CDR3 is CASSSWGEGDTQYF. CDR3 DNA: TGTGCCAGCAGTTCGTGGGGGGAGGGAGATACGCAGTATTTT.

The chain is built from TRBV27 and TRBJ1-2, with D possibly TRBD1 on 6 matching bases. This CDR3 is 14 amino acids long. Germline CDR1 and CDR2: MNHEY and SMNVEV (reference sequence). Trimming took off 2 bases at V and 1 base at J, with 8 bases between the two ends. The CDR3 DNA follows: TGTGCCAGCAGTTTAAAAGGGGGTAACTATGGCTACACCTTC. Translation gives CASSLKGGNYGYTF.

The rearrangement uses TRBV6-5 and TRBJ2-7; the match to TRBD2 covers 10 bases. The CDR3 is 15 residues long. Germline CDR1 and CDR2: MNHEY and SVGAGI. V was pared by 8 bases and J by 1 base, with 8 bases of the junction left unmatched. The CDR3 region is CASYTGTSASYEQYF. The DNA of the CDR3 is TGTGCCAGCTACACCGGGACTAGCGCTTCCTACGAGCAGTACTTC.

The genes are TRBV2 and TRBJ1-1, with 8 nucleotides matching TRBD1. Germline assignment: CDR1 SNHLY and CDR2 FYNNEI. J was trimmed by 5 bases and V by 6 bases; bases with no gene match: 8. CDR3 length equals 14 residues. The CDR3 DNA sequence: TGTGCCAGCAGCAACAGGGGGAAGGGGACTGAAGCTTTCTTT. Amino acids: CASSNRGKGTEAFF.

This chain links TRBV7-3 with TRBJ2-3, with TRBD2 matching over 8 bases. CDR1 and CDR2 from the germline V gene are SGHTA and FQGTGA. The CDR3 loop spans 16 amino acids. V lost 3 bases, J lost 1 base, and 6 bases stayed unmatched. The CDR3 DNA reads TGTGCCAGCAGCTTCGACGGGACTAGTGGCACAGATACGCAGTATTTT. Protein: CASSFDGTSGTDTQYF.

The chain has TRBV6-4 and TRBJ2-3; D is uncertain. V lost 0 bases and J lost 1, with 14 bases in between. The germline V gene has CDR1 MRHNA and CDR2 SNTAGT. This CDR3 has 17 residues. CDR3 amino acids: CASSDSRLGTGTDTQYF. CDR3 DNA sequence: TGTGCCAGCAGTGACTCGAGGCTGGGTACTGGCACAGATACGCAGTATTTT.